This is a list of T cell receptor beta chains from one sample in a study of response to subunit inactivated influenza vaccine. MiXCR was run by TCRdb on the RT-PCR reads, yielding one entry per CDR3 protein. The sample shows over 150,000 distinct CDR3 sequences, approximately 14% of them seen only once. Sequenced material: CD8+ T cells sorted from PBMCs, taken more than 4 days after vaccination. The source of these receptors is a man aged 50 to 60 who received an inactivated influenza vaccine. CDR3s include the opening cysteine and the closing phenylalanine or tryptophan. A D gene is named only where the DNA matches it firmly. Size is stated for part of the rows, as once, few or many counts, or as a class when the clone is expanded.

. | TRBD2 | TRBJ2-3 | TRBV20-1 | TGCAGTGCACGTTCGACGGGGGGTTACACAGATACGCAGTATTTT | CSARSTGGYTDTQYF
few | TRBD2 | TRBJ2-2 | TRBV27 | TGTGCCAGCAGTGACTCCCTTACTAGCGGAGGGACCGGGGAGCTGTTTTTT | CASSDSLTSGGTGELFF
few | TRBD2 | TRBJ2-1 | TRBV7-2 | TGTGCCAGCAGCTTCCGACTAGCGGGGGGCTCCTACAATGAGCAGTTCTTC | CASSFRLAGGSYNEQFF
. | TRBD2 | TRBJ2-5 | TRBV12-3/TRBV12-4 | TGTGCCAGCAGTTTTGTCGGCGGGAGGGCCGCAGAGACCCAGTACTTC | CASSFVGGRAAETQYF
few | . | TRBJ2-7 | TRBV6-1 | TGTGCCAGCAGCCAATTGCAGGGCTACGAGCAGTACTTC | CASSQLQGYEQYF
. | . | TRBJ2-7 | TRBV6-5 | TGTGCCAGCAGTTACTCTGGCCCCGACAGTTACGAGCAGTACTTC | CASSYSGPDSYEQYF
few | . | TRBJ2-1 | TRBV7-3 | TGTGCCAGCAGCTTAAACGGTGAGCAGTTCTTC | CASSLNGEQFF
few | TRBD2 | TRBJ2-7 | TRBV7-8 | TGTGCCAGCAGCTTCACCCCGCCGGGACTAGCCGTCGAGCAGTACTTC | CASSFTPPGLAVEQYF
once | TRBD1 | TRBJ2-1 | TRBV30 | TGTGCCTGGAGTGGGACCGGGACAGGTAACAATGAGCAGTTCTTC | CAWSGTGTGNNEQFF
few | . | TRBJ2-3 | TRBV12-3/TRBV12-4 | TGTGCCAGCAGTTTGCTAGCGAGGTATACGCAGTATTTT | CASSLLARYTQYF
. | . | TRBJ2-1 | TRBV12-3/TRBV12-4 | TGTGCCAGCAGTTTACCTCGGAATGAGCAGTTCTTC | CASSLPRNEQFF
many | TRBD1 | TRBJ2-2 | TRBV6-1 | TGTGCCAGCAGTCGCACCCGCACACTGACAGGGTCGGACACCGGGGAGCTGTTTTTT | CASSRTRTLTGSDTGELFF
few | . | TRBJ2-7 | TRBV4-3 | TGCGCCAGCAGCCAAGAATGGGTGGGAGGACTTCTATCTGAGGAGCAGTACTTC | CASSQEWVGGLLSEEQYF
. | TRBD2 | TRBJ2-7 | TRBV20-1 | TGCAGTGCCCCTAGTCCGGACTACCGGGGGGGCCTATCCTACGAGCAGTACTTC | CSAPSPDYRGGLSYEQYF
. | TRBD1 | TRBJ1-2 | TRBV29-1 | TGCAGCGTTCGGGACAGATCGTCCTATGGCTACACCTTC | CSVRDRSSYGYTF
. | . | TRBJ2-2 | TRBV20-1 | TGCAGTGCTAGGCGGAGGGAGCGTGACACCGGGGAGCTGTTTTTT | CSARRRERDTGELFF
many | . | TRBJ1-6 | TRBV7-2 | TGTGCCAGCAGCACCGCCCCAGGGGCCTATAATTCACCCCTCCACTTT | CASSTAPGAYNSPLHF
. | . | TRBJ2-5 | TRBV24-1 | TGTGCCACCAGTGATTTCCCGGGGAGAGGGGAAGAGACCCAGTACTTC | CATSDFPGRGEETQYF
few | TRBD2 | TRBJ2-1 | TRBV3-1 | TGTGCCAGCAGCCATATCGGACTAGCGGGAGGATCACAGTTCTTC | CASSHIGLAGGSQFF
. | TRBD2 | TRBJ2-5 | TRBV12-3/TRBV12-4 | TGTGCCAGCAGCCTTCTTGGGACTAGCGAACAAGAGACCCAGTACTTC | CASSLLGTSEQETQYF
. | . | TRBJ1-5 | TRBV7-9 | TGTGCCAGCAGCTTAGGACATCAGCCCCAGCATTTT | CASSLGHQPQHF
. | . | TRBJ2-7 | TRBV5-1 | TGCGCCAGCAACTCTGGGGAGATTCGGGCTCGCGAGCAGTACTTC | CASNSGEIRAREQYF
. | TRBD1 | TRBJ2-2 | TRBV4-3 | TGCGCCAGCAGCCAAGCGACAGGGGGCATCACCGGGGAGCTGTTTTTT | CASSQATGGITGELFF
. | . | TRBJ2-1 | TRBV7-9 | TGTGCCAGCAGCTTAGCCCGCGGGGTGTACAATGAGCAGTTCTTC | CASSLARGVYNEQFF
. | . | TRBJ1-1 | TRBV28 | TGTGCCAGCAGCCCAAAGAACACTGAAGCTTTCTTT | CASSPKNTEAFF
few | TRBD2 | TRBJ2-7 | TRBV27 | TGTGCCAGCAGTGTACTAGCGGGCTCCTACGAGCAGTACTTC | CASSVLAGSYEQYF
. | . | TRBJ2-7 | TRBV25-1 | TGTGCCAGCAGTGAATGGGGGCAAAGCTACGAGCAGTACTTC | CASSEWGQSYEQYF
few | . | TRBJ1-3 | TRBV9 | TGTGCCAGCAGCGACAGTGGAAACACCATATATTTT | CASSDSGNTIYF
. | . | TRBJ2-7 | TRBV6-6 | TGTGCCAGCAAGGGATCTCCCGACGAGCAGTACTTC | CASKGSPDEQYF
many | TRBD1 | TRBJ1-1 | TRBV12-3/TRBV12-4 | TGTGCCAGCAGTCCGGACGGACAGGGGACCACTGAAGCTTTCTTT | CASSPDGQGTTEAFF
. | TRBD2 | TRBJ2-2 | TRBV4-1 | TGCGCCAGCAGCCAAGTTCTAGCGGCTACCGGGGAGCTGTTTTTT | CASSQVLAATGELFF
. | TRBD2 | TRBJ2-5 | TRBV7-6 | TGTGCCAGCAGCTTAGTAGAGGTAGCGGGAGCAGAGACCCAGTACTTC | CASSLVEVAGAETQYF
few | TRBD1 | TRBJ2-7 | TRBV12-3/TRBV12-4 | TGTGCCAGCAGTTTATCCCGACAGGGGGATTTCGGCGAGCAGTACTTC | CASSLSRQGDFGEQYF
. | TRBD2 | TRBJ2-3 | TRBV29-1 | TGCAGCGTTGAAGGGCTAGCGGGGGCCACAGATACGCAGTATTTT | CSVEGLAGATDTQYF
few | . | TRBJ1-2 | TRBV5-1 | TGCGCCAGCAGCTTGGCCGCTATCAGCCTCAGGGACGCTGGCTACACCTTC | CASSLAAISLRDAGYTF
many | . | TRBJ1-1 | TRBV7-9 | TGTGCCAGCAGCTTAGTGTACACTGAAGCTTTCTTT | CASSLVYTEAFF
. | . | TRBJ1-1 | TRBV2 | TGTGCCAGCAGCGAGGGACGAAGGACTGAAGCTTTCTTT | CASSEGRRTEAFF
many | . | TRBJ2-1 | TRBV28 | TGTGCCAGCAGCTACGCGGGGACAGCCTCCTACAATGAGCAGTTCTTC | CASSYAGTASYNEQFF
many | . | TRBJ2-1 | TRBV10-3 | TGTGCCATCAGTGAGTCAGGGCGAGGTGAGCAGTTCTTC | CAISESGRGEQFF
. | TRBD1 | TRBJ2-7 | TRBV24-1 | TGTGCCACCAGTGCCCTGGCACCCAGGGACAGGGAAACCTACGAGCAGTACTTC | CATSALAPRDRETYEQYF
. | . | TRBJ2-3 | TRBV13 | TGTGCCAGCAGCCATAAAGACTCTAGCACAGATACGCAGTATTTT | CASSHKDSSTDTQYF
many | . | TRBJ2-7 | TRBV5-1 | TGCGCCAGCAGCATTGGAACCGGGATGTACGAGCAGTACTTC | CASSIGTGMYEQYF
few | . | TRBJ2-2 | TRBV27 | TGTGCCAGCAGTTTACTAGGGACCCCCGGGGAGCTGTTTTTT | CASSLLGTPGELFF
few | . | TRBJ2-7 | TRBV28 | TGTGCCAGCAGCCCGGGACTGCGATTCTACGAGCAGTACTTC | CASSPGLRFYEQYF
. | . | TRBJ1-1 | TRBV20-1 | TGCAGTGCTCGACGGTTGCTCGACTCGAACACTGAAGCTTTCTTT | CSARRLLDSNTEAFF
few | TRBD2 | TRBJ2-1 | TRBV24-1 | TGTGCCACCGGTCCGACTAGCGGGGGCTCCTACAATGAGCAGTTCTTC | CATGPTSGGSYNEQFF
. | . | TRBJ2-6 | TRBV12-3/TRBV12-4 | TGTGCCAGCAGGAGAAATCAGGGGACTGAGCTCGACTCTGGGGCCAACGTCCTGACTTTC | CASRRNQGTELDSGANVLTF
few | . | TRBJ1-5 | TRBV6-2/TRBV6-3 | TGTGCCAGCAGTTACGAGATAGGCAGGGGACCGAATCAGCCCCAGCATTTT | CASSYEIGRGPNQPQHF
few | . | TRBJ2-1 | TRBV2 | TGTGCCAGCAAGGACTTTCCTTCCTACAATGAGCAGTTCTTC | CASKDFPSYNEQFF
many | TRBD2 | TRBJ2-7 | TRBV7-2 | TGTGCCAGCAGCTCGGGACTAAGCTACGAGCAGTACTTC | CASSSGLSYEQYF
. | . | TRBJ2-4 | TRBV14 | TGTGCCAGCAGCACAGACTCCTTAGCCAAAAACATTCAGTACTTC | CASSTDSLAKNIQYF
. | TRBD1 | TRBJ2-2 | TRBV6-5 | TGTGCCAGCAGTTACGGGACAGGGTACACCGGGGAGCTGTTTTTT | CASSYGTGYTGELFF
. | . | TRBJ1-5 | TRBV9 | TGTGCCAGCAGCGTAGGGGGCGGGAACAATCAGCCCCAGCATTTT | CASSVGGGNNQPQHF
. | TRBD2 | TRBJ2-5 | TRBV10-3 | TGTGCCATCAGTGAGTTTCGGGGGGGCCCACTCCAAGAGACCCAGTACTTC | CAISEFRGGPLQETQYF
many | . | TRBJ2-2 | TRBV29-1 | TGCAGCGTTGAAAGACCCACCGGGGAGCTGTTTTTT | CSVERPTGELFF
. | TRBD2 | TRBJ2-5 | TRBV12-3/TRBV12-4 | TGTGCCAGCAGTTTGACTAGCGGGGGGGCCCTCGAGACCCAGTACTTC | CASSLTSGGALETQYF
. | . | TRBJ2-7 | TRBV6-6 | TGTGCCGCCGGATATATTTCCTACGAGCAGTACTTC | CAAGYISYEQYF
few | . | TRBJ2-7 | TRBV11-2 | TGTGCCAGCAGCTTAAACGTCGGACAGATCCCCTACGAGCAGTACTTC | CASSLNVGQIPYEQYF
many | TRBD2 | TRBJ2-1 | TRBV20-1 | TGCAGTGCTACTCTTAATAGCGGGGGGGAGCAGTTCTTC | CSATLNSGGEQFF
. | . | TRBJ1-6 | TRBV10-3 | TGTGCCATCAGTGAGTCTCTGGTTAGGAATTCACCCCTCCACTTT | CAISESLVRNSPLHF